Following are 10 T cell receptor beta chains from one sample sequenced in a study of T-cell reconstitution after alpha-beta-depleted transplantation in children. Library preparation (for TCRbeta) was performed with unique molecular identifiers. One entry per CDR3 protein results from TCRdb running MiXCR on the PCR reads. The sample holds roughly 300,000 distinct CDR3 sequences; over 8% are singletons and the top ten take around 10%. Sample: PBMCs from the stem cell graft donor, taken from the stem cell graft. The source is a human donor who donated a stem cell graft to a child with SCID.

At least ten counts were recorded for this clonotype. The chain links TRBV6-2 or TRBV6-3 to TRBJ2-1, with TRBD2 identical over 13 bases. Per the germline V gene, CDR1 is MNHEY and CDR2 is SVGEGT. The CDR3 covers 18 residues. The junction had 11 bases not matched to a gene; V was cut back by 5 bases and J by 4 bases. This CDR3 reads CASSTTSGGTPGYNEQFF. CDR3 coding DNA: TGTGCCAGCAGTACGACTAGCGGGGGGACCCCGGGATACAATGAGCAGTTCTTC.

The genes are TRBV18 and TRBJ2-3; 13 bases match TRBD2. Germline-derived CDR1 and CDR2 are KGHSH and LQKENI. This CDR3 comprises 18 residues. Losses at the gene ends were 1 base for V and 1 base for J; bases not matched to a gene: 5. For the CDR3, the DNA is TGTGCCAGCTCACCACTGGGACTAGCGGGGATTGGCACAGATACGCAGTATTTT. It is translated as CASSPLGLAGIGTDTQYF.

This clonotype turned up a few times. This chain's CDR3 is CASSSEGATEAFF. As DNA, the CDR3 is TGTGCCAGCAGTAGCGAGGGGGCCACTGAAGCTTTCTTT. V gene TRBV25-1 combines with J gene TRBJ1-1; 7 bases map to TRBD1. This CDR3 has 13 amino acids. Per the germline V gene, CDR1 is MGHDK and CDR2 is SYGVNS. After removal of 5 bases from V and 4 bases from J, the junction contained 4 bases not matched to a gene.

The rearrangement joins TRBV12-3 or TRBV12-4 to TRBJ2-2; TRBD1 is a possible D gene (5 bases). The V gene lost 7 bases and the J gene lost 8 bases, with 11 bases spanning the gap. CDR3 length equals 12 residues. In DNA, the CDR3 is TGTGCCAGCACCCTTAGGGGAGGGGAGCTGTTTTTT. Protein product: CASTLRGGELFF.

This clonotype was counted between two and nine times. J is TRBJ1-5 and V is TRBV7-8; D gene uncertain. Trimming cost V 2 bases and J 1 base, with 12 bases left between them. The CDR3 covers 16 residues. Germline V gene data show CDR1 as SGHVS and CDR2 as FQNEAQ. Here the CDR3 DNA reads TGTGCCAGCAGCTTAAATGCCTGGGAGAGCAATCAGCCCCAGCATTTT. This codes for CASSLNAWESNQPQHF. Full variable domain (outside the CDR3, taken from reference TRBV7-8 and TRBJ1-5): GAGVSQSPRYKVAKRGQDVALRCDPISGHVSLFWYQQALGQGPEFLTYFQNEAQLDKSGLPSDRFFAERPEGSVSTLKIQRTQQEDSAVYLCASSLNAWESNQPQHFGDGTRLSIL.

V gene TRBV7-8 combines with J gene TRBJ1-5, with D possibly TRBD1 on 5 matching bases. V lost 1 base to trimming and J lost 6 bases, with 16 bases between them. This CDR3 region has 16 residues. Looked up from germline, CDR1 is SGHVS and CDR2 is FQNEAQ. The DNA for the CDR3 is TGTGCCAGCAGCTTAGATCTATTGGGGGTTGCTCAGCCCCAGCATTTT. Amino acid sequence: CASSLDLLGVAQPQHF.

CDR3 loop: CASNGQGLISGANVLTF. CDR3 in DNA: TGTGCCAGTAACGGACAGGGGCTTATCTCTGGGGCCAACGTCCTGACTTTC. The chain has TRBV28 and TRBJ2-6; 9 nucleotides align to TRBD1. The ends lost 9 bases at V and 0 bases at J; junction bases unmatched: 9. Per germline, CDR1 MDHEN and CDR2 SYDVKM. CDR3 length: 17 residues.

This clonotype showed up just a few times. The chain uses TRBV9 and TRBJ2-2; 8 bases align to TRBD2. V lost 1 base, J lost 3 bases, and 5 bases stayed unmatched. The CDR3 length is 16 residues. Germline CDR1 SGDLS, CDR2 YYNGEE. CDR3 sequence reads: CASSVQGTRDTGELFF. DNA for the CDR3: TGTGCCAGCAGCGTACAGGGGACTAGGGACACCGGGGAGCTGTTTTTT.

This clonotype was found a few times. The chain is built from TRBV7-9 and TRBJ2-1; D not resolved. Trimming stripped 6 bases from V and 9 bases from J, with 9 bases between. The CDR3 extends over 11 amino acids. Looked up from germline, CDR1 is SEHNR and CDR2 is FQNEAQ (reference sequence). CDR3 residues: CASSQASEQFF. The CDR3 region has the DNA TGTGCCAGCAGTCAAGCCAGTGAGCAGTTCTTC.

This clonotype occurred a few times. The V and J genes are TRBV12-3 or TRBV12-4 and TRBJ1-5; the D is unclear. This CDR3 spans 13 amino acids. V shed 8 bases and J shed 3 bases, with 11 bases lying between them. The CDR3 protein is CASSLTVNQPQHF. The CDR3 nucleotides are TGTGCCAGCTCCCTTACGGTCAATCAGCCCCAGCATTTT.